This T cell receptor beta chain is drawn from a study of T-cell reconstitution after alpha-beta-depleted transplantation in children. Molecular barcoding with unique molecular identifiers was used for the TCRbeta library. A single record per CDR3 protein comes from TCRdb applying MiXCR to the PCR reads. Among roughly 500,000 distinct CDR3 sequences listed, approximately 30% were seen once. Unmatched junction bases numbered 10, after V lost 2 bases and J lost 6 bases. The CDR3 runs 15 residues. The V gene's germline CDR1 is GTSNPN and CDR2 SVGIG (reference sequence). This chain joins TRBV30 and TRBJ1-1; 9 bases line up with TRBD1. The input for sequencing was PBMCs from the stem cell graft donor, taken from the stem cell graft. This clonotype was sampled from a human donor who donated a stem cell graft to a child with aplastic anemia. The CDR3 DNA is TGTGCCTGGAGTCCACCCGGGACAGGGATTCCTGAAGCTTTCTTT. Its protein product is CAWSPPGTGIPEAFF.